A single sample gave rise to the 8 T cell receptor beta chains below, sequenced in a study of shared clonotypes between healthy human individuals (dated by TCRdb to the early 2020s). Library preparation was by the immunoSEQ multiplex PCR assay. TCRdb provides this immuneACCESS table in a form limited to in-frame rearrangements. Some clones are lacking; in checked studies, under half of them reflect an unresolved V gene, and why the rest are absent is not known. This sample lists 2 million to 2.5 million clones; nearly 97% were detected once. The biggest ten clones account for around 0.13% of the sample. The material sequenced was naive CD4+ T cells sorted from blood. Taken with the paper, the label for cell subset or site translates to: CD45RA+ positively selected. The source of these receptors is a man between 18 and 29 years old in good health.

This clone occurred a few times. Its ends do not fully match the called genes, so a read error is possible. The J gene is TRBJ1-6, the V gene TRBV30, with 10 bases lining up with TRBD1. This CDR3 comprises 13 residues. Germline CDR1 and CDR2: GTSNPN and SVGIG (reference sequence). DNA of the CDR3: TGTGCCTGGGCATCGGGACAGGGGACACCCTTCCACTTT. Amino acids: CAWASGQGTPFHF.

The V gene is TRBV7-3, the J gene TRBJ2-5; D is perhaps TRBD1 or TRBD2 (5 bases each). Trimming pared 2 bases from V and 4 bases from J, leaving 23 bases between. This CDR3 is built from 18 residues. Germline CDR1 and CDR2: SGHTA and FQGTGA. The CDR3 sequence is CASSLGWDRDTWGETQYF. CDR3 nucleotide sequence: TGTGCCAGCAGCTTAGGTTGGGACCGAGATACCTGGGGAGAGACCCAGTACTTC.

This chain links TRBV19 with TRBJ1-6; D not certain. CDR3 size: 13 residues. Per the germline V gene, CDR1 is LNHDA and CDR2 is SQIVND (reference sequence). The CDR3 reads CARRAGNNSPLHF. For the CDR3, the DNA is TGTGCACGGAGGGCAGGCAATAATTCACCCCTCCACTTT.

The rearrangement joins TRBV6-6 to TRBJ1-3, with D unclear. Per the germline V gene, CDR1 is MNHNY and CDR2 is SVGAGI (reference sequence). The CDR3 contains 11 residues. Trimming stripped 7 bases from V and 8 bases from J, with 9 bases between. CDR3 sequence: CASTVIDTIYF. The CDR3 DNA reads as TGTGCCAGCACTGTCATCGACACCATATATTTT.

The chain couples TRBV6-5 to TRBJ2-7; 9 nucleotides align to TRBD2. The junction had 3 bases not matched to a gene; V was cut back by 2 bases and J by 1 base. This CDR3 is built from 15 residues. Germline V lookup: CDR1 MNHEY, CDR2 SVGAGI. CDR3 region: CASSYAGGRSYEQYF. The CDR3 nucleotides read TGTGCCAGCAGTTACGCGGGAGGGCGGTCCTACGAGCAGTACTTC.

This rearrangement joins TRBV5-8 to TRBJ2-1; the match to TRBD2 covers 7 bases. There are 16 residues in the CDR3. Germline V gene data show CDR1 as SGHTS and CDR2 as YDEGEE. V shed 3 bases, J shed 2 bases, and the junction held 8 bases outside the gene matches. The chain's CDR3 is CASSSILGGAYNEQFF. Here the CDR3 DNA reads TGTGCCAGCAGCTCGATATTGGGGGGGGCCTACAATGAGCAGTTCTTC.

To note about this clone: This sample also contains other DNA sequences that code for the same CDR3. The chain has TRBV7-2 and TRBJ1-2; 11 nucleotides agree with TRBD1. Germline V lookup: CDR1 SGHTA, CDR2 FQGNSA. This CDR3 spans 15 amino acids. Trimming at V came to 5 bases and at J to 4 bases, leaving 6 bases not matched to a gene. Here the CDR3 DNA reads TGTGCCAGCAGCACCGGACAGGGGGCCCTCTATGGCTACACCTTC. This translates into CASSTGQGALYGYTF. The entire variable domain, with the rest obtained from reference TRBV7-2 and TRBJ1-2, is as follows: GAGVSQSPSNKVTEKGKDVELRCDPISGHTALYWYRQSLGQGLEFLIYFQGNSAPDKSGLPSDRFSAERTGGSVSTLTIQRTQQEDSAVYLCASSTGQGALYGYTFGSGTRLTVV.

This clone was observed a single time. The chain uses TRBV7-9 and TRBJ1-5; D might be TRBD1 (5 bases). The CDR3 contains 14 residues. Germline-derived CDR1 and CDR2 are SEHNR and FQNEAQ (reference sequence). Trimming removed 4 bases at V and 4 bases at J, with 11 bases between. The CDR3 sequence: CASSSEWGNQPQHF. DNA of the CDR3: TGTGCCAGCAGCTCCGAATGGGGGAATCAGCCCCAGCATTTT.